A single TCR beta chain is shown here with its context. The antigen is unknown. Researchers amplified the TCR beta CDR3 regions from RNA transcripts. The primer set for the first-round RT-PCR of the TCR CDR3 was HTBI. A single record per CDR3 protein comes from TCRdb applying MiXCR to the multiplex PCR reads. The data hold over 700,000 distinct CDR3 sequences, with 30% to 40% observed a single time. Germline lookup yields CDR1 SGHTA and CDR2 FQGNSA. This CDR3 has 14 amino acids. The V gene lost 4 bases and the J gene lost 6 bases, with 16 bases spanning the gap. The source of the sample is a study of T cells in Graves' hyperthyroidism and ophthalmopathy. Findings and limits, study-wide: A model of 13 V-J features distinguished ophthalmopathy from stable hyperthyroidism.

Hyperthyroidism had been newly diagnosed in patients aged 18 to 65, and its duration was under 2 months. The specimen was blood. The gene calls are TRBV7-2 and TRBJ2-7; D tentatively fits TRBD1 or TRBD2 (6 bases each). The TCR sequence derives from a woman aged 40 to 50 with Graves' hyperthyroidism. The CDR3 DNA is TGTGCCAGCAGCTGGGGGACCGGGGGCGCCGAGCAGTACTTC. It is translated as CASSWGTGGAEQYF.